This T cell receptor beta chain is drawn from a study of OX40 agonist ivuxolimab in advanced cancers. For the study in its entirety: The costimulatory receptor OX40 (CD134) was targeted by ivuxolimab, a fully human IgG2 agonistic monoclonal antibody. Peripheral TCRbeta sequencing was intended to test whether TCR sequence diversity was altered and clonal T-cell expansion was caused by ivuxolimab. Patients were allowed to have had prior anti-PD-1, anti-PD-L1 or anti-CTLA-4 therapy, and approximately 40% of the dose-escalation patients had previously received checkpoint inhibitors. The monotherapy dose-escalation portion (N ≈ 56 patients) of the phase I ivuxolimab trial is reported in the paper. Of the roughly 52 dose-escalation patients, hepatocellular carcinoma was present in approximately 20, melanoma in around 15, renal cell carcinoma in 9 and head and neck cancer in 9. In the dose-escalation cohort, 65% to 90% of patients were male, and the mean age was approximately 64 years, with a range of about 20 to 79. Partial responses occurred in three dose-escalation patients: two with cutaneous melanoma and one with hepatocellular carcinoma. Intravenous ivuxolimab was administered to patients every 2 weeks at six dose levels: 0.01, 0.1, 0.3, 1.5, 3 and 10 mg/kg.

Summary of the overall study and its limitations: Partial responders in the 0.1-3.0 mg/kg groups had among the lowest normalized peripheral clonal expansion, especially among CD8+ T cells. At doses from 0.1 to 3.0 mg/kg, clonal expansion was seen in both CD4+ and CD8+ blood T cells between baseline and week 6. Low levels of normalized T-cell clonal expansion were also seen in some nonresponding patients. After ivuxolimab, more expanded clones were found on average in CD8+ T cells than in CD4+ T cells. The antigen specificity of the peripheral T cells that underwent clonal expansion was not determined.

Patients with a history of autoimmune disease or receiving systemic immunosuppression were excluded from the trial. Peripheral blood for TCR sequencing was collected from all dose cohorts at baseline, on cycle 4 day 1, and on cycle 7 day 1. Samples came from an open-label, multicenter, first-in-human phase I dose-escalation trial of ivuxolimab. Adults with locally advanced or metastatic melanoma, renal cell, hepatocellular, or head and neck squamous cell carcinoma were enrolled in the trial. Before TCR sequencing, CD4+ T cells and CD8+ T cells were sorted from peripheral blood as separate populations. Of note for this clone: Its antigen is not yet known. No per-base quality is available; no much larger clone lies one base away.

Genomic DNA was extracted from sorted cells for sequencing of the TCRbeta CDR3 region. TCRbeta CDR3 regions were sequenced using the immunoSEQ Assay. Entries here come from immuneACCESS through TCRdb and include only in-frame sequences with V and J called. Some clones fail to appear in such tables; in the studies checked, an unresolved V gene covers under half of the shortfall, and the cause of the remainder is unknown. Here the sample has tens of thousands of clones; roughly 85% occur a single time. Roughly a quarter of the sample is held by the ten biggest clonotypes. This clonotype was obtained from an adult with an advanced solid tumor such as melanoma, head and neck, liver or kidney cancer. The sample was CD4+ or CD8+ T cells sorted from blood, taken in a trial of the OX40 agonist ivuxolimab.

The sequenced DNA: TGTGCCAGCAGTCCGGGGACCGAGAATCAGCCCCAGCATTTT. This gives the protein CASSPGTENQPQHF. The V and J segments used are TRBV27 and TRBJ1-5; the D gene is perhaps TRBD1, on 5 matching bases. The germline V gene (reference sequence) gives CDR1 as MNHEY and CDR2 as SMNVEV. V is clipped by 5 bases and J by 4 bases, and the sequence between their germline boundaries is 12 bases long. The cysteine opens and the phenylalanine closes a CDR3 of 14 amino acids. This entry keeps only the CDR3 DNA: 42 bases, framed from base 1.